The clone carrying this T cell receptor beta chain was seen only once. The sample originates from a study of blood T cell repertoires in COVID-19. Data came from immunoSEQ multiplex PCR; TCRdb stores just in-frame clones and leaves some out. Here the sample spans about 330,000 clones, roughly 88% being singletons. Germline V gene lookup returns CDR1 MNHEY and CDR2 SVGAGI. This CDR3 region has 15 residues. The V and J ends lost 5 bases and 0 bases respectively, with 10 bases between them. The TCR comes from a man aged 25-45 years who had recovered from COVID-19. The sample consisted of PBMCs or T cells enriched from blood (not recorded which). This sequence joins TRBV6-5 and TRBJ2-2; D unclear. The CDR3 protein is CASSPSAANTGELFF. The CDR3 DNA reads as TGTGCCAGCAGTCCGAGCGCGGCGAACACCGGGGAGCTGTTTTTT.